This is a list of T cell receptor beta chains from one sample in a study of shared clonotypes between healthy human individuals. TCRdb's copy holds only in-frame clones and misses some; the assay was immunoSEQ multiplex PCR. The sample shows about 870,000 clones, approximately 92% of them seen only once. Material: naive CD8+ T cells sorted from blood. The receptors here all came from a man younger than 45 in good health. Each CDR3 is given with its conserved first and last residue. D genes are given only for firm matches.

j_gene: TRBJ2-5; d_gene: -; v_gene: TRBV28; CDR3aa: CASSPAGSVQETQYF; CDR3nt: TGTGCCAGCAGTCCCGCAGGGAGTGTACAAGAGACCCAGTACTTC
j_gene: TRBJ2-2; d_gene: -; v_gene: TRBV7-3; CDR3aa: CASSLNPGLSGELFF; CDR3nt: TGTGCCAGCAGCTTAAACCCCGGCCTCTCCGGGGAGCTGTTTTTT
j_gene: TRBJ2-2; d_gene: -; v_gene: TRBV7-6; CDR3aa: CASSLPGAAGELFF; CDR3nt: TGTGCCAGCAGCTTACCAGGGGCGGCCGGGGAGCTGTTTTTT
j_gene: TRBJ2-1; d_gene: TRBD2; v_gene: TRBV19; CDR3aa: CASSIDGGRFRYNEQFF; CDR3nt: TGTGCCAGTAGTATAGATGGCGGGAGGTTTCGGTACAATGAGCAGTTCTTC
j_gene: TRBJ2-7; d_gene: -; v_gene: TRBV15; CDR3aa: CATKTTEDSYEQYF; CDR3nt: TGTGCCACCAAAACGACGGAGGATTCATACGAGCAGTACTTC
j_gene: TRBJ1-2; d_gene: TRBD1; v_gene: TRBV5-1; CDR3aa: CASYRDRGYGYTF; CDR3nt: TGCGCCAGTTACCGGGACAGGGGCTATGGCTACACCTTC
j_gene: TRBJ2-5; d_gene: TRBD2; v_gene: TRBV14; CDR3aa: CASSQGAGGPYETQYF; CDR3nt: TGTGCCAGCAGCCAAGGAGCGGGAGGGCCCTATGAGACCCAGTACTTC
j_gene: TRBJ2-2; d_gene: TRBD1; v_gene: TRBV6-5; CDR3aa: CASSYSTGDTGELFF; CDR3nt: TGTGCCAGCAGTTACTCGACAGGGGACACCGGGGAGCTGTTTTTT
j_gene: TRBJ1-2; d_gene: -; v_gene: TRBV20-1; CDR3aa: CSASGSGDYTF; CDR3nt: TGCAGTGCTAGTGGGTCGGGGGACTACACCTTC
j_gene: TRBJ2-7; d_gene: -; v_gene: TRBV14; CDR3aa: CASSQVGRGITAYEQYF; CDR3nt: TGTGCCAGCAGCCAAGTGGGCAGAGGGATCACAGCTTACGAGCAGTACTTC
j_gene: TRBJ1-1; d_gene: -; v_gene: TRBV19; CDR3aa: CASSIPGSRAEAFF; CDR3nt: TGTGCCAGTAGTATACCAGGGAGTCGCGCTGAAGCTTTCTTT
j_gene: TRBJ2-5; d_gene: TRBD2; v_gene: TRBV10-2; CDR3aa: CASSRASGQETQYF; CDR3nt: TGCGCCAGCAGTAGGGCTAGCGGACAAGAGACCCAGTACTTC